One sample yielded the 4 T cell receptor beta chains listed below, sequenced in a study of blood T cell repertoires in COVID-19. Here immunoSEQ multiplex PCR was the method, and the copy in TCRdb shows in-frame clones only, minus some. The data show 35,000 to 55,000 clones, over 70% seen once. The sequenced sample was peripheral blood. The receptors derive from a human donor in a cohort sampled during active COVID-19.

The J gene is TRBJ2-6, the V gene TRBV24-1, with no clear D. Germline V gene sequence: CDR1 KGHDR, CDR2 SFDVKD. Trimming cost V 0 bases and J 0 bases, with 11 bases left between them. The CDR3 consists of 18 residues. The CDR3 DNA is TGTGCCACCAGTGATTTGCGGGTCCTAGTCTCTGGGGCCAACGTCCTGACTTTC. Protein sequence: CATSDLRVLVSGANVLTF.

The chain employs TRBV6-1 and TRBJ2-7; 7 bases agree with TRBD1. CDR3 size: 18 residues. Trimming cost V 4 bases and J 3 bases; bases outside gene matches: 18. Germline V CDR1 and CDR2: MNHNS, SASEGT. Written as DNA, the CDR3 is TGTGCCAGCAGTGTCTGGGGACAGACGGGACAGCCGCTCTACGAGCAGTACTTC. The encoded protein is CASSVWGQTGQPLYEQYF.

The table lists this clone with a count of one. The chain carries TRBV9 and TRBJ2-1; 10 bases line up with TRBD1. The CDR3 sequence is 15 residues long. Germline CDR1 is SGDLS and CDR2 is YYNGEE. The V gene end was trimmed by 2 bases and the J gene end by 8 bases; junction bases not matched to a gene: 7. This CDR3 reads CASSVGQGIRDEQFF. The CDR3, as DNA: TGTGCCAGCAGCGTGGGACAGGGGATTCGCGATGAGCAGTTCTTC.

J is TRBJ2-7 and V is TRBV24-1; TRBD1 matches at 9 bases. This CDR3 contains 14 residues. Germline V gives CDR1 KGHDR, CDR2 SFDVKD. V shed 8 bases and J 5 bases; nucleotides not matched to a gene: 9. The CDR3 region has the DNA TGTGCCACCAATATGGGACAGGGTGTCCACGAGCAGTACTTC. As protein: CATNMGQGVHEQYF.